Reported below is one T cell receptor (beta chain). The sample belongs to a study of blood T cell repertoires in COVID-19. Overall study context: In each case, the material was cDNA or gDNA derived from T cells, B-cell-depleted T cells, or PBMCs.

CDR1 and CDR2 from the germline V gene are KGHSH and LQKENI. The CDR3 spans 19 residues. V gave up 0 bases and J gave up 0 bases, with 20 bases separating them. Original methodology: How many nucleated cells were present was estimated from reference gene primer amplification. Sequencing was performed with immunoSEQ multiplex PCR; in TCRdb, only in-frame clones are kept and a portion is missing. V and J calls and clone size are those listed in that table; D and trimming were worked out from the DNA. The table has roughly 100,000 clones, 89% seen once. The sample taken for sequencing was peripheral blood. The TCR comes from an elderly woman in a cohort sampled during active COVID-19. The V gene is TRBV18, the J gene TRBJ1-1; D is perhaps TRBD1 (6 bases). The CDR3 reads CASSPPGGGHRGLNTEAFF. In DNA form, the CDR3 reads TGTGCCAGCTCACCACCGGGAGGGGGTCATCGAGGTTTGAACACTGAAGCTTTCTTT. Using reference TRBV18 and TRBJ1-1 for the parts outside the CDR3, the full variable domain is NAGVMQNPRHLVRRRGQEARLRCSPMKGHSHVYWYRQLPEEGLKFMVYLQKENIIDESGMPKERFSAEFPKEGPSILRIQQVVRGDSAAYFCASSPPGGGHRGLNTEAFFGQGTRLTVV.